The clone carrying this T cell receptor beta chain was recorded a few times. TCRdb analysed the 5' RACE reads with MiXCR anew, one entry per CDR3 protein. Altogether 300,000 to 350,000 distinct CDR3 sequences are present, around 21% being singletons, with the ten largest covering 3.5%. CDR1 is SGHTA and CDR2 is FQGNSA in the germline V gene. This CDR3 has 14 residues. Trimming at V came to 4 bases and at J to 4 bases, leaving 5 bases not matched to a gene. This sample is part of a study of CD8 T cells in ankylosing spondylitis. This sequence originates from a female donor with ankylosing spondylitis or in good health (not recorded which). V is TRBV7-2 and J is TRBJ2-3, with 7 bases identical to TRBD1. The sequencing sample was made of blood, either unsorted or a sorted T cell fraction (not recorded which). CDR3 region: CASSSQTGPDTQYF. Written as DNA, the CDR3 is TGTGCCAGCAGCTCCCAGACAGGGCCAGATACGCAGTATTTT.